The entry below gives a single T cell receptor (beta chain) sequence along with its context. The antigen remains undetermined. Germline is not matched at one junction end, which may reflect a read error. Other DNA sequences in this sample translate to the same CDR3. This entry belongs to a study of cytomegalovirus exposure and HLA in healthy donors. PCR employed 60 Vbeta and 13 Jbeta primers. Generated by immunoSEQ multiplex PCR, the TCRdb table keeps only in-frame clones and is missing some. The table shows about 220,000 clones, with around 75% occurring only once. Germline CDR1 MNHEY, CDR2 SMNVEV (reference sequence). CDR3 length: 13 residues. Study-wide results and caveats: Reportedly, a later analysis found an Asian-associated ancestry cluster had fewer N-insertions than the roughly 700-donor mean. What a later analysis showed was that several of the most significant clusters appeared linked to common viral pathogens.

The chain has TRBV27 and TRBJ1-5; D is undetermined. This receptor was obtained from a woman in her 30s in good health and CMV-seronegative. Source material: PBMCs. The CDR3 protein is CDSSSHSGKPQHF. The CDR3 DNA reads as TGTGACAGCAGTTCTCACTCCGGGAAGCCCCAGCATTTT.